The clone carrying this T cell receptor (beta chain) was detected only once. Germline V gives CDR1 SGHNT, CDR2 YENEEA. The CDR3 covers 16 residues. Unmatched junction bases numbered 8, after V lost 4 bases and J lost 1 base. This sample is drawn from a study of cytomegalovirus exposure and HLA in healthy donors. Profiling relied on immunoSEQ multiplex PCR, and the TCRdb table lists in-frame clones only, not all of them. In the table there are about 98,000 clones, approximately 84% of which are singletons. The chain has TRBV11-3 and TRBJ2-7; 9 positions agree with TRBD2. The source is a man between 18 and 29 years old in good health and CMV-seropositive. Source material: PBMCs. Written as DNA, the CDR3 is TGTGCCAGCAGCTCCACTCTAGCGGGGTTATCCTACGAGCAGTACTTC. Residues: CASSSTLAGLSYEQYF. The full variable domain, in which reference TRBV11-3 and TRBJ2-7 provide the parts outside the CDR3, is EAGVVQSPRYKIIEKKQPVAFWCNPISGHNTLYWYLQNLGQGPELLIRYENEEAVDDSQLPKDRFSAERLKGVDSTLKIQPAELGDSAVYLCASSSTLAGLSYEQYFGPGTRLTVT.